The clone carrying this T cell receptor (beta chain) was found once. The sample is drawn from a study of blood T cell repertoires in COVID-19. Whole-study context: Specimens from acute and convalescent COVID-19 originated in the United States, Italy and Spain.

TCRdb's table, derived via immunoSEQ multiplex PCR, lists solely in-frame clones and lacks some. Altogether around 200,000 clones are present, roughly 77% being singletons, with the ten largest covering about 9%. Those who participated ranged in age from roughly 18 to 100 years and resided in about two dozen US areas. Cohort 3 donors were reported recovered after two negative PCRs, clearance, or symptom resolution. The TCR comes from a man in his forties who had recovered from COVID-19. The sample consisted of PBMCs or T cells enriched from blood (not recorded which).

For the CDR3, the DNA is TGTGCCAGTAGTGAGGAAAGGCTGGGGAACACTGAAGCTTTCTTT. It specifies CASSEERLGNTEAFF. V gene TRBV19 combines with J gene TRBJ1-1, with D unclear. This CDR3 region has 15 residues. Germline CDR1 reads LNHDA; CDR2 reads SQIVND (reference sequence). V shed 5 bases and J shed 1 base, with 14 bases lying between them.